These T cell receptor beta chains were read from a single sample in a study of technical replicates of blood from a few donors. Libraries were prepared by immunoSEQ multiplex PCR; TCRdb keeps only in-frame clonotypes and omits some of them. This sample has around 83,000 clones, with about nine tenths found just once. Sequencing was performed on T cells isolated from PBMCs. Receptors were obtained from a human donor in good health. Some clones in this sample may be carry-over from other donors' samples. Both conserved end residues are part of each CDR3.

len | v_gene | CDR3aa
14 | TRBV30 | CAWSAGQGNQPQHF
13 | TRBV25-1 | CASSPGTNYGYTF
19 | TRBV28 | CASSFSPGGEVATNEKLFF
16 | TRBV29-1 | CSVVSGLAGIYSEQFF
16 | TRBV27 | CASSLVYSLPSYEQYF
15 | TRBV29-1 | CSVEDRAGSGYEQYF
15 | TRBV11-2 | CASSARQGMNTEAFF
15 | TRBV4-2 | CASSQDTSGSYEQYF
14 | TRBV27 | CASSLSSTYNEQFF
13 | TRBV6-5 | CASSYGAGWGYTF